This is a list of T cell receptor beta chains from one sample in a study of OX40 agonist ivuxolimab in advanced cancers. TCRdb keeps only in-frame clones here, not all; method: immunoSEQ multiplex PCR. The table shows tens of thousands of clones, with approximately 86% occurring only once. The sample was CD4+ or CD8+ T cells sorted from blood, taken in a trial of the OX40 agonist ivuxolimab. The receptors stem from an adult with an advanced solid tumor such as melanoma, head and neck, liver or kidney cancer. Each CDR3 is given with its conserved first and last residue. A D gene is named only where the DNA matches it firmly. Clone size is shown for a subset of rows, as once, few, many or a class of expanded clone.

>NA|TRBJ2-7|TRBV7-2|NA|16
CASSNHSRSAVYEQYF
TGTGCCAGCAGCAACCATTCAAGAAGTGCCGTTTACGAGCAGTACTTC
>NA|TRBJ2-7|TRBV6-1|NA|17
CASSESGVAGSLYEQYF
TGTGCCAGCAGTGAATCAGGGGTGGCGGGGTCGCTCTACGAGCAGTACTTC
>NA|TRBJ2-3|TRBV7-2|NA|16
CASSPAVRESSDTQYF
TGTGCCAGCAGCCCCGCGGTTAGAGAATCATCAGATACGCAGTATTTT
>TRBD2|TRBJ2-5|TRBV5-1|NA|14
CASSGSGGWETQYF
TGCGCCAGCAGCGGAAGCGGGGGGTGGGAGACCCAGTACTTC
>TRBD1|TRBJ2-7|TRBV7-9|NA|14
CASSSTGEAYEQYF
TGTGCCAGCAGTTCGACAGGGGAAGCTTACGAGCAGTACTTC
>NA|TRBJ2-1|TRBV4-1|NA|18
CASSFRLTGTQDYNEQFF
TGCGCCAGCAGCTTCCGCTTAACCGGGACACAAGACTACAATGAGCAGTTCTTC
>NA|TRBJ1-6|TRBV6-4|once|19
CASSDSKAGDDSYNSPLHF
TGTGCCAGCAGTGACTCGAAGGCGGGGGACGACTCCTATAATTCACCCCTCCACTTT
>NA|TRBJ2-5|TRBV14|few|13
CASTPGDQETQYF
TGTGCCAGCACCCCCGGGGACCAAGAGACCCAGTACTTC
>NA|TRBJ2-7|TRBV7-8|NA|12
CASKGRFYEQYF
TGTGCCAGCAAGGGACGATTCTACGAGCAGTACTTC
>TRBD1|TRBJ2-7|TRBV10-3|NA|12
CAGSWTGDEQYF
TGTGCCGGGTCCTGGACAGGGGACGAGCAGTACTTC
>NA|TRBJ1-5|TRBV2|NA|13
CASSYDSNQPQHF
TGTGCCAGCAGTTATGATAGCAATCAGCCCCAGCATTTT
>TRBD1|TRBJ2-7|TRBV27|NA|16
CASSLENRDSSYEQYF
TGTGCCAGCAGTTTAGAGAACCGGGACAGTTCCTACGAGCAGTACTTC
>NA|TRBJ2-7|TRBV28|NA|12
CASSLDRGEQYF
TGTGCCAGCAGTTTAGATCGGGGCGAGCAGTACTTC
>TRBD2|TRBJ2-1|TRBV5-1|NA|16
CASSLFVWTSLNEQFF
TGCGCCAGCAGCTTGTTCGTCTGGACTAGCTTAAATGAGCAGTTCTTC
>NA|TRBJ2-7|TRBV30|NA|14
CAWSGQLSSYEQYF
TGTGCCTGGAGTGGGCAGCTTTCCTCCTACGAGCAGTACTTC
>TRBD1|TRBJ2-7|TRBV28|NA|15
CASSVDRGAVSEQYF
TGTGCCAGCAGCGTCGACAGGGGAGCAGTCTCCGAGCAGTACTTC
>TRBD2|TRBJ2-1|TRBV10-1|many|16
CASSEELAGSYNEQFF
TGCGCCAGCAGTGAGGAATTAGCGGGGTCCTACAATGAGCAGTTCTTC
>TRBD1|TRBJ2-7|TRBV7-9|NA|17
CASSLEAGGQGSHEQYF
TGTGCCAGCAGCTTAGAGGCCGGCGGACAGGGTAGCCACGAGCAGTACTTC
>NA|TRBJ2-2|TRBV5-4|NA|16
CASTDITGPNTGELFF
TGTGCCAGCACCGATATCACAGGACCGAACACCGGGGAGCTGTTTTTT
>NA|TRBJ1-6|TRBV11-2|NA|17
CASSLDIGATYNSPLHF
TGTGCCAGCAGCTTAGATATAGGAGCGACCTATAATTCACCCCTCCACTTT
>TRBD1|TRBJ1-1|TRBV2|NA|13
CATRDRGGTEAFF
TGTGCCACTCGGGACAGGGGGGGGACTGAAGCTTTCTTT
>NA|TRBJ1-2|TRBV5-4|few|11
CASSLTGGYTF
TGTGCCAGCAGCCTAACAGGGGGCTACACCTTC
>NA|TRBJ2-1|TRBV10-1|once|15
CASSEGWGVHNEQFF
TGCGCCAGCAGTGAGGGGTGGGGGGTACACAATGAGCAGTTCTTC
>NA|TRBJ2-6|TRBV4-1|NA|14
CASSQLTGANVLTF
TGCGCCAGCAGCCAACTCACGGGGGCCAACGTCCTGACTTTC
>NA|TRBJ1-1|TRBV5-1|few|14
CASSLRFRTDEAFF
TGCGCCAGCAGCTTGAGGTTTCGGACGGATGAAGCTTTCTTT
>TRBD1|TRBJ1-4|TRBV28|NA|16
CASSLYEGASNEKLFF
TGTGCCAGCAGTTTATATGAGGGGGCGTCTAATGAAAAACTGTTTTTT
>TRBD1|TRBJ2-7|TRBV13|NA|14
CASSFDRASYEQYF
TGTGCCAGCAGCTTTGACAGGGCGTCATACGAGCAGTACTTC
>NA|TRBJ2-7|TRBV19|NA|11
CASRSSYEQYF
TGTGCCAGTAGGAGCTCCTACGAGCAGTACTTC
>TRBD1|TRBJ2-5|TRBV2|NA|14
CASSSSQGSETQYF
TGTGCCAGCAGCTCTTCACAGGGGAGCGAGACCCAGTACTTC
>TRBD2|TRBJ2-3|TRBV7-9|NA|16
CASSLGSGGATDTQYF
TGTGCCAGCAGCTTAGGTAGCGGGGGGGCCACAGATACGCAGTATTTT
>NA|TRBJ2-7|TRBV4-1|few|15
CASSQGTQVIYEQYF
TGCGCCAGCAGCCAAGGGACCCAAGTCATATACGAGCAGTACTTC
>NA|TRBJ2-5|TRBV28|NA|13
CASSLAGPREQYF
TGTGCCAGCAGTTTGGCCGGGCCTCGGGAGCAGTACTTC
>NA|TRBJ2-2|TRBV27|once|13
CASSVLGTGELFF
TGTGCCAGCAGTGTCCTAGGAACCGGGGAGCTGTTTTTT
>TRBD2|TRBJ2-7|TRBV19|NA|16
CASSTTDGTSTYEQYF
TGTGCCAGTAGTACTACCGACGGGACTAGCACCTACGAGCAGTACTTC
>NA|TRBJ1-2|TRBV2|NA|12
CASLVGLSGYTF
TGTGCCAGCCTCGTCGGGTTGTCCGGCTACACCTTC
>NA|TRBJ1-5|TRBV5-4|NA|15
CASSLGGSANQPQHF
TGTGCCAGCAGCTTGGGAGGTAGCGCCAATCAGCCCCAGCATTTT
>TRBD1|TRBJ1-2|TRBV28|NA|14
CASRWTGSGYGYTF
TGTGCCAGCAGATGGACAGGGTCAGGGTATGGCTACACCTTC
>TRBD1|TRBJ1-1|TRBV11-2|once|15
CASSLDFGTGTEAFF
TGTGCCAGCAGCTTAGATTTTGGGACAGGCACTGAAGCTTTCTTT
>TRBD1|TRBJ1-1|TRBV7-9|NA|14
CASSLLEGATEAFF
TGTGCCAGCAGCTTACTTGAGGGGGCCACTGAAGCTTTCTTT
>TRBD1|TRBJ2-7|TRBV5-1|NA|13
CASRGDSGHEQYF
TGCGCCAGCAGAGGGGACAGCGGCCACGAGCAGTACTTC
>NA|TRBJ2-1|TRBV27|NA|15
CASSFLSEPYNEQFF
TGTGCCAGCAGTTTTCTCAGCGAGCCATACAATGAGCAGTTCTTC
>NA|TRBJ2-5|TRBV27|few|13
CASSSTTGETQYF
TGTGCCAGCAGCTCCACCACAGGAGAGACCCAGTACTTC
>TRBD1|TRBJ2-7|TRBV6-5|few|14
CASRTGTGGYEQYF
TGTGCCAGCAGAACCGGGACAGGGGGCTACGAGCAGTACTTC
>NA|TRBJ2-3|TRBV12-1|NA|13
CASSFSRAGTQYF
TGTGCCAGCAGCTTTAGTAGGGCGGGTACGCAGTATTTT
>NA|TRBJ2-1|TRBV4-1|NA|17
CASSQGPDGGSYNEQFF
TGCGCCAGCAGCCAAGGCCCGGACGGCGGAAGCTACAATGAGCAGTTCTTC
>TRBD1|TRBJ1-5|TRBV7-8|NA|17
CASSSLTRQGSNQPQHF
TGTGCCAGCAGCTCGCTTACTAGACAGGGGAGCAATCAGCCCCAGCATTTT
>NA|TRBJ2-7|TRBV19|NA|13
CASSIFGDREQYF
TGTGCCAGTAGTATCTTCGGGGACCGCGAGCAGTACTTC
>TRBD1|TRBJ2-7|TRBV7-6|NA|12
CASRKDRGEQYF
TGTGCCAGCAGAAAAGACAGGGGCGAGCAGTACTTC
>NA|TRBJ2-5|TRBV7-2|NA|16
CASSLRPGLLRETQYF
TGTGCCAGCAGCTTACGGCCGGGACTGCTCAGAGAGACCCAGTACTTC
>NA|TRBJ1-2|TRBV10-2|NA|15
CASSESLAAYYGYTF
TGCGCCAGCAGTGAGTCGCTCGCGGCCTACTATGGCTACACCTTC
>TRBD2|TRBJ2-2|TRBV11-1|NA|15
CASSSSGGTTGELFF
TGTGCCAGCAGCTCCAGCGGGGGGACCACCGGGGAGCTGTTTTTT
>NA|TRBJ2-3|TRBV27|NA|13
CASSWSSTDTQYF
TGTGCCAGCAGTTGGTCTAGCACAGATACGCAGTATTTT
>TRBD2|TRBJ2-3|TRBV15|NA|16
CATSRVPSSGEYTQYF
TGTGCCACCAGCAGAGTTCCGTCTAGCGGGGAATATACGCAGTATTTT
>NA|TRBJ1-1|TRBV7-9|NA|11
CASSLNTEAFF
TGTGCCAGCAGCCTAAACACTGAAGCTTTCTTT
>NA|TRBJ1-2|TRBV28|NA|15
CASSLGFSINYGYTF
TGTGCCAGCAGTTTGGGGTTTTCCATTAACTATGGCTACACCTTC
>NA|TRBJ1-2|TRBV20-1|NA|9
CSASAGYTF
TGCAGTGCGTCGGCTGGCTACACCTTC
>NA|TRBJ2-7|TRBV9|NA|14
CASSIRSGLYEQYF
TGTGCCAGCAGCATACGAAGCGGATTATACGAGCAGTACTTC
>TRBD1|TRBJ2-7|TRBV7-9|NA|15
CASSPGQTDPYEQYF
TGTGCCAGCAGCCCGGGACAGACAGACCCCTACGAGCAGTACTTC
>TRBD2|TRBJ2-5|TRBV19|NA|15
CASSIPPGLAETQYF
TGTGCCAGTAGTATACCTCCTGGACTAGCGGAGACCCAGTACTTC